The clone carrying this TCR beta chain was counted between two and nine times. Its specificity is unknown. Researchers report immunoSEQ v3.0 was run at survey level. Assay: immunoSEQ multiplex PCR; the TCRdb copy retains only in-frame clones and omits some. The top ten clones hold less than 4.5% of a sample with under 50,000 clones, roughly nine tenths of them seen once. CDR3 length: 17 residues. Germline-derived CDR1 and CDR2 are MGHRA and YSYEKL. Trimming shortened V by 0 bases and J by 9 bases, and 18 bases separated the two germline ends. This sample is drawn from a study of long-term antiretroviral therapy in people with HIV. Points from the study as a whole: Diversity remained lower than transplant donor controls, even though it increased after ART.

This material consisted of unsorted PBMCs, taken 1.2 years after starting antiretroviral therapy. The receptor was isolated from a woman in her 50s with HIV. The chain links TRBV4-1 to TRBJ1-6; the D gene is possibly TRBD1 (6 bases). The CDR3 bases are TGCGCCAGCAGCCAAGATCAGGGGACCCTCCTAAGTTCACCCCTCCACTTT. Its protein product is CASSQDQGTLLSSPLHF.